This T cell receptor beta chain derives from a study of T cell responses to AZD1222 COVID-19 vaccine. V trimming: 5 bases; J trimming: 5 bases; junction bases outside the gene matches: 11. Germline CDR1 and CDR2: KGHDR and SFDVKD. CDR3 length: 16 residues. Repertoires were generated with immunoSEQ multiplex PCR, while TCRdb's copy carries only in-frame clones and drops some. The repertoire holds roughly 160,000 clones, over 75% seen once, with about 1.6% in the top ten. J is TRBJ2-3 and V is TRBV24-1, with 8 bases aligning to TRBD1. The source was peripheral blood, collected on day 0 of AZD1222 vaccination. The source of this sequence is an adult in good health. The CDR3 DNA reads as TGTGCCACCAGTGCCCCCCCAACAGGGGGGATAGATACGCAGTATTTT. Residues: CATSAPPTGGIDTQYF.